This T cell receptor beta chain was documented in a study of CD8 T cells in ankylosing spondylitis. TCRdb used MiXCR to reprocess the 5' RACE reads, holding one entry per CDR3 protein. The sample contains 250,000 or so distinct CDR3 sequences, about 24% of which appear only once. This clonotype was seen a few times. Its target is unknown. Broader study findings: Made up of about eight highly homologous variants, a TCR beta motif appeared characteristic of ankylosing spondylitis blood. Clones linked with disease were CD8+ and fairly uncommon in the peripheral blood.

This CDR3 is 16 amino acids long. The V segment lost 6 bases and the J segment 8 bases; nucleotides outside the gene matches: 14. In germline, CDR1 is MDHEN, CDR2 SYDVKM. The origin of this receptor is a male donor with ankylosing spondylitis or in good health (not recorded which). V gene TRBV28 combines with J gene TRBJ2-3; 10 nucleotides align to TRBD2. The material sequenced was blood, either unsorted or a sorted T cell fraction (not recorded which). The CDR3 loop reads CASSPGLAQAVGTQYF. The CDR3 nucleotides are TGTGCCAGCAGCCCGGGACTAGCGCAGGCGGTCGGTACGCAGTATTTT.